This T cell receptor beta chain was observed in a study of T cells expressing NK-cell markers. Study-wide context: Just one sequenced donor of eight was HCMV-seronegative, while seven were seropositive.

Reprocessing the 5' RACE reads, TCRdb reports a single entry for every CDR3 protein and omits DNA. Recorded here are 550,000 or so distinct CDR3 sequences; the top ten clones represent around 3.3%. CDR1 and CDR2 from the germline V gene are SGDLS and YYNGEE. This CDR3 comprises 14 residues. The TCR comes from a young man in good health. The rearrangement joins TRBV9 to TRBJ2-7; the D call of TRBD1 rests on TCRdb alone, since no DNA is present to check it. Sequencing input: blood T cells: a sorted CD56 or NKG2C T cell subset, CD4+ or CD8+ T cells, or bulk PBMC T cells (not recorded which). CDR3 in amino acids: CASSVDWTKYEQYF.